Presented here are 30 T cell receptor beta chains from one specimen sequenced in a study of blood T cells in healthy people across ages (dated by TCRdb to 2014 to 2015). Receptor libraries were prepared by 5' RACE. The reads were generated on an Illumina HiSeq 2500. A second roughly 6 to 12 cycle PCR used a sample-barcoded 5' primer and a J-beta primer mix. The raw public reads went through TCRdb reprocessing: fastp at Q25, MiXCR clone calling, in-frame beta chains kept. CDR3 protein sequences are deduplicated, and each keeps its most common genes and DNA. The sample has over 1,500,000 distinct CDR3 sequences on record, approximately 50% of them singletons. The leading ten clones occupy 2% to 2.5% of the sample. The sample was blood. The receptors originated from a woman aged 40 to 50 in good health.

This chain joins TRBV20-1 and TRBJ2-7; TRBD1 matches 10 bases. CDR1 DFQATT and CDR2 SNEGSKA come from the germline V gene (reference sequence). The V gene end was trimmed by 2 bases and the J gene end by 1 base; junction bases not matched to a gene: 5. This CDR3 is 15 amino acids long. CDR3 nucleotides: TGCAGTGCTAGACGATCGGACAGGGGGTCCTACGAGCAGTACTTC. Its protein is CSARRSDRGSYEQYF.

This chain links TRBV20-1 with TRBJ2-3; tentative D call: TRBD2 (5 bases). CDR3 size: 13 residues. Trimming stripped 4 bases from V and 5 bases from J, with 13 bases between. In germline, CDR1 is DFQATT, CDR2 SNEGSKA (reference sequence). CDR3 protein: CSATLGGGDTQYF. The DNA for the CDR3 is TGCAGTGCTACCCTCGGAGGAGGAGATACGCAGTATTTT.

This clonotype has more than one count but fewer than ten. The chain joins TRBV7-2 to TRBJ2-5; no reliable D call. The CDR3 is 15 residues long. Per germline, CDR1 SGHTA and CDR2 FQGNSA. V dropped 1 base and J dropped 3 bases, with 12 bases sitting between them. CDR3 bases: TGTGCCAGCAGCTTAGACCGGACGGACGAAGAGACCCAGTACTTC. Protein sequence: CASSLDRTDEETQYF.

V usage is TRBV10-3 and J usage is TRBJ1-5; the D gene is possibly TRBD1 (5 bases). This CDR3 is 13 amino acids long. Trimming left V 4 bases short and J 3 bases short, with 7 bases between. The V gene's germline CDR1 is ENHRY and CDR2 SYGVKD. The CDR3 region is CAISGQINQPQHF. The CDR3 DNA reads as TGTGCCATCAGTGGACAGATCAATCAGCCCCAGCATTTT.

Regarding this clonotype: Compared with germline, one end of the junction differs, possibly owing to a read error. This rearrangement joins TRBV7-7 to TRBJ2-3; 9 positions agree with TRBD1. Germline V gene lookup returns CDR1 SSHAT and CDR2 FNYEAQ (reference sequence). The CDR3 has 17 amino acids. CDR3 amino acids: CASSLGTGTESTDTQYF. CDR3 DNA sequence: TGTGCTAGCAGCTTAGGGACAGGGACCGAGAGCACAGATACGCAGTATTTT.

V usage is TRBV28 and J usage is TRBJ1-6, with D unclear. The CDR3 totals 15 residues. V was shortened by 6 bases and J by 0 bases, with 9 bases between the two germline ends. Germline V CDR1 and CDR2: MDHEN, SYDVKM. CDR3 DNA: TGTGCCAGCAGCCAGTTGAGCTCCTATAATTCACCCCTCCACTTT. Its protein is CASSQLSSYNSPLHF. Combining the CDR3 with reference TRBV28 and TRBJ1-6 gives the whole variable domain DVKVTQSSRYLVKRTGEKVFLECVQDMDHENMFWYRQDPGLGLRLIYFSYDVKMKEKGDIPEGYSVSREKKERFSLILESASTNQTSMYLCASSQLSSYNSPLHFGNGTRLTVT.

The genes are TRBV4-1 and TRBJ2-5, with 10 positions matching TRBD2. The CDR3 has 14 residues. V dropped 5 bases and J dropped 5; count of bases not matched to a gene: 5. Germline CDR1 reads MGHRA; CDR2 reads YSYEKL. CDR3 coding DNA: TGCGCCAGCAGCGCAAGCGGGGGGGCTGAGACCCAGTACTTC. Encoded protein: CASSASGGAETQYF.

Points on this clonotype: One end of the junction varies from germline; a read error may be responsible. V is TRBV29-1 and J is TRBJ2-7; 11 bases align to TRBD1. The CDR3 is made up of 13 amino acids. Looked up from germline, CDR1 is SQVTM and CDR2 is ANQGSEA. The CDR3 sequence: CSVRTGGSYELYF. As DNA, the CDR3 is TGCAGCGTCCGGACAGGGGGCTCCTACGAGCTGTACTTC.

This chain joins TRBV9 and TRBJ2-5, with 9 bases fitting TRBD2. Judging by the DNA end, TRBJ2-1 fits better; the J call may be wrong. Germline V CDR1 and CDR2: SGDLS, YYNGEE. The CDR3 contains 15 residues. CDR3 loop: CASSVENSGGHEQFF. The DNA for the CDR3 is TGTGCCAGCAGCGTAGAGAATAGCGGGGGACATGAGCAGTTCTTC.

This clonotype was observed a few times. This rearrangement joins TRBV7-2 to TRBJ2-7; 11 bases map to TRBD2. Losses at the gene ends were 5 bases for V and 1 base for J; bases not matched to a gene: 10. Germline-derived CDR1 and CDR2 are SGHTA and FQGNSA. CDR3 length: 17 residues. The CDR3 bases are TGTGCCAGCAGCCCCACAATAGCGGGGGGGCTATCCTACGAGCAGTACTTC. Residues: CASSPTIAGGLSYEQYF.

This chain joins TRBV28 and TRBJ2-7, with D possibly TRBD1 on 6 matching bases. Germline lookup yields CDR1 MDHEN and CDR2 SYDVKM. This CDR3 region has 12 residues. Trimming removed 7 bases at V and 3 bases at J, with 10 bases between. CDR3 nucleotide sequence: TGTGCCAGCAACCAGGGGAACTACGAGCAGTACTTC. Protein product: CASNQGNYEQYF. The full variable domain, its missing parts supplied by reference TRBV28 and TRBJ2-7, is DVKVTQSSRYLVKRTGEKVFLECVQDMDHENMFWYRQDPGLGLRLIYFSYDVKMKEKGDIPEGYSVSREKKERFSLILESASTNQTSMYLCASNQGNYEQYFGPGTRLTVT.

This chain links TRBV25-1 with TRBJ1-2; 8 nucleotides align to TRBD1. CDR1 and CDR2 from the germline V gene are MGHDK and SYGVNS. There are 17 residues in the CDR3. V lost 6 bases to trimming and J lost 3 bases; unmatched junction nucleotides: 15. CDR3 coding DNA: TGTGCCAGCAGGCGGGCATCAGACAGGGGATGGGACTATGGCTACACCTTC. Translating gives CASRRASDRGWDYGYTF.

The V and J genes are TRBV20-1 and TRBJ2-1; D remains ambiguous. V shed 3 bases and J shed 7 bases, with 16 bases lying between them. In germline, CDR1 is DFQATT, CDR2 SNEGSKA (reference sequence). The CDR3 covers 14 residues. The CDR3 here is CSASGDEVRNEQFF. DNA for the CDR3: TGCAGTGCTAGTGGCGACGAGGTTAGGAATGAGCAGTTCTTC.

The gene calls are TRBV7-9 and TRBJ2-3; TRBD2 might be the D (5 bases). V was shortened by 6 bases and J by 0 bases, with 22 bases between the two germline ends. This CDR3 spans 18 amino acids. Germline CDR1 reads SEHNR; CDR2 reads FQNEAQ (reference sequence). CDR3 amino acids: CASSSGLHARTSTDTQYF. CDR3 coding DNA: TGTGCCAGCAGTTCCGGACTTCACGCAAGGACTAGCACAGATACGCAGTATTTT.

This clonotype occurred once. The CDR3 loop is CASSPYRGRAGPSKYEQYF. CDR3 nucleotides: TGTGCCAGCAGCCCCTACCGCGGACGAGCGGGGCCCTCTAAGTACGAGCAGTACTTC. The rearrangement joins TRBV7-2 to TRBJ2-5; 7 positions agree with TRBD2. TRBJ2-7 explains the end of the DNA better; the J call may be wrong. The CDR3 consists of 19 residues. Germline V gives CDR1 SGHTA, CDR2 FQGNSA.

This clonotype has a handful of counts. The chain has TRBV27 and TRBJ2-3, with TRBD1 identical over 7 bases. Germline V gives CDR1 MNHEY, CDR2 SMNVEV (reference sequence). Trimming cost V 6 bases and J 7 bases; bases outside gene matches: 7. The CDR3 sequence is 13 residues long. CDR3 sequence (DNA): TGTGCCAGCAGGACAGGGCAGAGGTATACGCAGTATTTT. It translates to CASRTGQRYTQYF.

This chain joins TRBV2 and TRBJ2-3, with D possibly called TRBD1 or TRBD2 (7 bases each). Germline V gene sequence: CDR1 SNHLY, CDR2 FYNNEI. V was cut by 2 bases and J by 5 bases, with 17 bases left in between. The CDR3 is 16 residues long. CDR3: CASSENPGGVIDTQYF. The CDR3, as DNA: TGTGCCAGCAGTGAAAATCCAGGGGGGGTGATAGATACGCAGTATTTT.

V gene TRBV6-5 combines with J gene TRBJ1-1; 7 bases line up with TRBD1. Germline CDR1 and CDR2: MNHEY and SVGAGI. This CDR3 contains 14 residues. Trimming took 6 bases from V and 4 from J; bases not matched to a gene: 8. The CDR3 DNA reads as TGTGCCAGCAGACCTCAGGGGGGGGGCACTGAAGCTTTCTTT. It yields the protein CASRPQGGGTEAFF.

The chain links TRBV6-5 to TRBJ2-3; no reliable D call. V lost 2 bases to trimming and J lost 8 bases, with 8 bases between them. This CDR3 region has 12 residues. The V gene's germline CDR1 is MNHEY and CDR2 SVGAGI. The CDR3 loop reads CASSYPDGTQYF. CDR3 DNA sequence: TGTGCCAGCAGTTACCCAGACGGTACGCAGTATTTT.

This clonotype was seen a few times. This chain joins TRBV29-1 and TRBJ2-7; D is perhaps TRBD2 (5 bases). CDR3 length equals 14 residues. With 3 bases removed from V and 4 bases from J, the gap between germline ends came to 16 bases. Per the germline V gene, CDR1 is SQVTM and CDR2 is ANQGSEA. This CDR3 reads CSVEFGVGLYEQYF. CDR3 nucleotides: TGCAGCGTTGAGTTCGGGGTCGGCCTTTACGAGCAGTACTTC.

For the CDR3, the DNA is TGCGCCAGCAGCGTAGACAGGGACACATATGGCTACACCTTC. It translates to CASSVDRDTYGYTF. The V and J genes are TRBV5-1 and TRBJ1-2; 7 bases map to TRBD1. Unmatched junction bases numbered 8, after V lost 4 bases and J lost 5 bases. This CDR3 contains 14 residues. CDR1 and CDR2 from the germline V gene are SGHRS and YFSETQ.

The rearrangement uses TRBV4-2 and TRBJ2-3; 10 nucleotides agree with TRBD1. The CDR3 covers 17 residues. Germline V lookup: CDR1 LGHNA, CDR2 YNFKEQ. Trimming cost V 1 base and J 3 bases; bases outside gene matches: 7. DNA of the CDR3: TGTGCCAGCAGCCAAGCCAAGACAGGGGGCCTGACAGATACGCAGTATTTT. Its translation: CASSQAKTGGLTDTQYF.

The V and J genes are TRBV18 and TRBJ2-1; 7 nucleotides match TRBD1. CDR1 and CDR2 from the germline V gene are KGHSH and LQKENI. The CDR3 totals 15 residues. The J segment lost 6 bases and the V segment lost 1 base, leaving 6 bases of the junction unmatched. The CDR3 sequence: CASSPQTGLCNEQFF. As DNA, the CDR3 is TGTGCCAGCTCACCACAGACAGGGTTATGCAATGAGCAGTTCTTC.

In its sample, this clonotype was seen many times. The rearrangement joins TRBV20-1 to TRBJ1-6, with a possible D match to TRBD1 (6 bases). CDR3 length equals 16 residues. Germline V CDR1 and CDR2: DFQATT, SNEGSKA (reference sequence). The V end was cut by 2 bases, the J end by 7 bases, with 18 bases between. CDR3 DNA sequence: TGCAGTGCTAGACCCGGGGGCTTTGTCATGAATTCACCCCTCCACTTT. Its translation is CSARPGGFVMNSPLHF.

The chain uses TRBV14 and TRBJ1-2; D may be TRBD1 (5 bases). CDR1 and CDR2 (germline): SGHDN, FVKESK. The CDR3 is made up of 15 amino acids. V gave up 2 bases and J gave up 0 bases, with 10 bases separating them. The CDR3: CASSQLGLTNYGYTF. CDR3 in DNA: TGTGCCAGCAGCCAACTGGGACTTACTAACTATGGCTACACCTTC.

This clonotype was detected a few times. V is TRBV7-2 and J is TRBJ2-5; 7 positions match TRBD2. The V and J ends lost 7 bases and 3 bases, in that order; junction bases with no gene match: 11. The CDR3 has 15 amino acids. Germline-derived CDR1 and CDR2 are SGHTA and FQGNSA. The CDR3 DNA reads as TGTGCCAGCAACCGACCCGGGACTACCGAAGAGACCCAGTACTTC. Translated, it gives CASNRPGTTEETQYF. Filled out from reference TRBV7-2 and TRBJ2-5, the complete variable domain reads GAGVSQSPSNKVTEKGKDVELRCDPISGHTALYWYRQSLGQGLEFLIYFQGNSAPDKSGLPSDRFSAERTGGSVSTLTIQRTQQEDSAVYLCASNRPGTTEETQYFGPGTRLLVL.

This clonotype has just one count. This sequence joins TRBV6-6 and TRBJ1-2; D is unresolved. From germline, CDR1 is MNHNY and CDR2 SVGAGI (reference sequence). Trimming removed 10 bases from V and 5 bases from J, with 14 bases in between. This CDR3 region has 12 residues. The CDR3 coding sequence is TGTGCCAACAGCCACTTAACGTATGGCTACACCTTC. It specifies CANSHLTYGYTF.

V gene TRBV5-4 combines with J gene TRBJ2-7, with a tentative D call TRBD2 (7 bases). Deletions cut 4 bases from V and 1 base from J, with 18 bases between. The CDR3 sequence is 16 residues long. In germline, CDR1 is SGHNT, CDR2 YYREEE (reference sequence). In nucleotides, the CDR3 is TGTGCCAGCAGCCGAGACGGGGGGCAGGTATCCTACGAGCAGTACTTC. Encoded protein: CASSRDGGQVSYEQYF.

The genes are TRBV29-1 and TRBJ2-5, with D perhaps given as TRBD1 or TRBD2 (5 bases each). Germline CDR1 SQVTM, CDR2 ANQGSEA. V lost 3 bases and J 13 bases, leaving 15 bases between the germline ends. The CDR3 consists of 11 residues. The CDR3 coding sequence is TGCAGCGTTGAGGGGACGACTCCCCCGTACTTC. This gives the protein CSVEGTTPPYF.

V and J are TRBV28 and TRBJ1-2, with D unresolved. The CDR3 spans 11 residues. The germline V gene has CDR1 MDHEN and CDR2 SYDVKM. V lost 7 bases and J 8 bases, leaving 11 bases between the germline ends. The chain's CDR3 is CASKSYGGYTF. The CDR3 coding sequence is TGTGCCAGCAAGTCCTACGGAGGCTACACCTTC.